These T cell receptor beta chains were read from a single sample in a study of T cells in pancreatic ductal adenocarcinoma. The repertoire was sequenced with immunoSEQ multiplex PCR; TCRdb's copy has only in-frame clones and lacks some. The sample carries roughly 31,000 clones, over 85% recorded once. Sequences were obtained from PBMCs. All receptors derive from a human donor with pancreatic ductal adenocarcinoma. CDR3s include the opening cysteine and the closing phenylalanine or tryptophan. The order of the fields is clone size, D gene, V gene, J gene, CDR3 DNA, CDR3 protein. A D gene is named only where the DNA matches it firmly. Part of the rows lack a size; the others show once, few, many or a class for expanded clones.

-	-	TRBV7-2	TRBJ2-2	TGTGCCGGGTCTAAGGCGGCTATGGGGGACACCGGGGAGCTGTTTTTT	CAGSKAAMGDTGELFF
-	TRBD2	TRBV7-9	TRBJ2-1	TGTGCCAGCAGCTTTACTAGCGGCATAATCTACAATGAGCAGTTCTTC	CASSFTSGIIYNEQFF
-	-	TRBV18	TRBJ1-5	TGTGCCAGCTCACCAAACAATCAGCCCCAGCATTTT	CASSPNNQPQHF
-	TRBD1	TRBV29-1	TRBJ2-7	TGCAGCGTCGAGGGACAGGGCCAACTTGAGCAGTACTTC	CSVEGQGQLEQYF
once	TRBD1	TRBV18	TRBJ2-1	TGTGCCAGCTCACCACGGGACAGGTCTTTCACGAATGAGCAGTTCTTC	CASSPRDRSFTNEQFF
-	TRBD1	TRBV18	TRBJ2-1	TGTGCCAGCTCACCCAGGACAGGCCTGAGCCGCAATGAGCAGTTCTTC	CASSPRTGLSRNEQFF
-	-	TRBV11-2	TRBJ2-7	TGTGCCAGCAGCTTCATGAGAGGCAGGCACAGCTACGAGCAGTACTTC	CASSFMRGRHSYEQYF
-	-	TRBV11-2	TRBJ1-1	TGTGCCAGCAGCTTAGCCCTCCTTAAGGAAGCTTTCTTT	CASSLALLKEAFF
-	-	TRBV2	TRBJ1-2	TGTGCCAGCAGTGAAGCCACTCAGCTCTATGGCTACACCTTC	CASSEATQLYGYTF
-	TRBD2	TRBV5-4	TRBJ2-3	TGTGCCAGCAGCTTGGATGCTAGCGGGATCACAGATACGCAGTATTTT	CASSLDASGITDTQYF
-	-	TRBV4-3	TRBJ2-7	TGCGCCAGCAGCCAAGATCTCGGGGTCCACGAGCAGTACTTC	CASSQDLGVHEQYF
-	-	TRBV27	TRBJ1-2	TGTGCCAGCAGTCCCCAGCCGTACTATGGCTACACCTTC	CASSPQPYYGYTF
-	-	TRBV30	TRBJ1-3	TGTGCCTGGAAGGGGCGGAGGGCAGTGGACACCATATATTTT	CAWKGRRAVDTIYF
-	TRBD2	TRBV7-2	TRBJ2-1	TGTGCCAGCAGCTTAAGGGAGGGAGGGACTAGCGGGATGGTTAATGAGCAGTTCTTC	CASSLREGGTSGMVNEQFF
-	-	TRBV7-2	TRBJ2-3	TGTGCCAGCAGCTTAGGGGGCAGGGGTGGAGATACGCAGTATTTT	CASSLGGRGGDTQYF
-	-	TRBV28	TRBJ2-1	TGTGCCAGCAGTTTACTCAGCTATCTGAGCGATGAGCAGTTCTTC	CASSLLSYLSDEQFF
-	-	TRBV18	TRBJ2-1	TGTGCCAGCTCTTACGACGGGGCGTCAGGGCAGTTCTTC	CASSYDGASGQFF
once	TRBD1	TRBV19	TRBJ2-3	TGTGCCAGTAGTGACAGGGACGATTCGGGAGATACGCAGTATTTT	CASSDRDDSGDTQYF
-	-	TRBV5-1	TRBJ2-2	TGCGCCAGCAGCTTGGCACGGGGCGGCGGGACCGGGGAGCTGTTTTTT	CASSLARGGGTGELFF
-	-	TRBV27	TRBJ2-1	TGTGCCAGCAGTTACCTGGGCACAGGGAACAATGAGCAGTTCTTC	CASSYLGTGNNEQFF
-	-	TRBV7-2	TRBJ2-2	TGTGCCAGCATGGCAGGGCGGACCGGGGAGCTGTTTTTT	CASMAGRTGELFF
-	-	TRBV5-1	TRBJ1-2	TGCGCCAGCCGAGTAGGGCATCAGGGATCTAACTATGGCTACACCTTC	CASRVGHQGSNYGYTF
-	-	TRBV18	TRBJ2-5	TGTGCCAGCTCACCCAAAGAGACCCAGTACTTC	CASSPKETQYF
-	-	TRBV7-9	TRBJ2-1	TGTGCCAGCAGCTTGGCTTTGGGGGTCTCAAATGAGCAGTTCTTC	CASSLALGVSNEQFF
-	-	TRBV6-4	TRBJ1-1	TGTGCCAGCAGTGACTCTTTTAGGCCCACGCTGGGGGCGAACACTGAAGCTTTCTTT	CASSDSFRPTLGANTEAFF